A few counts support the clone carrying this TCR beta chain. The entry originates in a study of blood T cells in healthy people across ages. Through a sample-barcoded 5' primer and a J-beta primer mix, a second PCR was run for roughly 6 to 12 cycles. Via MiXCR, TCRdb re-called the 5' RACE reads, giving one row per CDR3 protein. Here the sample spans around 1,500,000 distinct CDR3 sequences, around 39% being singletons. The CDR3 has 13 residues. CDR1 MNHNS and CDR2 SASEGT come from the germline V gene. Trimming left V 6 bases short and J 6 bases short, with 11 bases between. Sequenced sample: blood. The receptor was derived from a woman in her late teens or twenties in good health. J is TRBJ2-2 and V is TRBV6-1, with D hard to call. CDR3 nucleotide sequence: TGTGCCAGCAGCACGCTCCCTGCCGGGGAGCTGTTTTTT. Protein: CASSTLPAGELFF.